This TCR beta chain is from a study of shared clonotypes between healthy human individuals (TCRdb year 2020). Study-wide context: The cohort included three men and a couple of women between 18 and 49 years of age. For each donor, CD4 naive and CD4 memory were each run on three plates, CD8 naive on two plates, and CD8 memory on one plate. To estimate repertoire size and how much clonotype sharing occurs between individuals, the study deeply sequenced the blood TCR repertoires of 4 to 6 healthy adults. To increase sequencing depth and limit assay-specific biases, different laboratories used diverse techniques to prepare libraries and sequence TCR repertoires. Between about 0.9 and 8.9 billion PBMCs per donor were obtained by leukapheresis.

Using the deep immunoSEQ assay, TCR CDR3 regions were amplified from genomic DNA by multiplex PCR. Genomic DNA extracted from each cell subset was distributed evenly over all wells of several immunoSEQ 96-well plates, and each plate served as one replicate. For sorted subsets, approximately 200 ng of genomic DNA, equivalent to around 30,000 T cell genomes, went into each replicate PCR. Purified libraries were measured with a Qubit 3.0 fluorometer, size-checked on a Bioanalyzer 2100, and measured again with the KAPA Library Quantification kit. Each immunoSEQ 96-well plate was sequenced on its own single-read 150-cycle Illumina NextSeq 550 flow cell. In the source study's methods: Because the immunoSEQ output held only junctional sequences and lacked quality scores, the filtering could not match the filtering applied to full-length reads. Sequences were annotated with PyIR, a Python wrapper for IgBLAST v1.9, and V/J genes and CDR3 were assigned using IMGT germline references. Reads were filtered out if the reads had weak V/J assignments (E-value above 1e-6), no CDR3, stop codons, out-of-frame junctions, or ambiguous translated residues. V3J clonotypes were defined by identical inferred V gene, J gene, and CDR3 amino acid sequence. The percentage overlap between two repertoires was calculated by dividing the number of shared unique clonotypes by the size of the smaller repertoire. RTK rarefaction, the Chao1 estimator, and Recon v2.1 estimates of unobserved clonotypes were used to assess repertoire richness. Generation probabilities for all TCRbeta clonotypes obtained by the gDNA method from four donors were computed using OLGA. The source is immuneACCESS, and TCRdb retained only in-frame sequences with V and J called. Part of the clones is not carried over; for the studies checked, unresolved V genes explain less than half of this, and the remainder is unexplained. V and J calls and clone size are those listed in that table; D and trimming were worked out from the DNA. Recorded for this sample are approximately 2,300,000 clones; 85% to 95% of them occurred a single time. The ten largest clonotypes hold roughly 0.34% of the sample.

Comments on this clone: This receptor's antigen is unknown. Base qualities are missing; no much larger clone stands one base away.

Study-wide findings and limitations: Naive subsets generally had larger estimated clonotype richness than memory subsets did. Sampling was restricted to blood, and TCR repertoires in tissue are likely to differ from TCR repertoires in blood. The genetic and exposure-history diversity represented was limited by the small number of donors. Compared with non-shared clonotypes, the clonotypes found in all four sorted-subset donors had higher generation probabilities. Pairwise subsampling indicated that sequencing depth was expected to affect the degree of clonotype sharing among donors. Incomplete sequencing was indicated by rarefaction of sorted-subset datasets, despite the large sequencing depth. When a few donors were compared, the shared fraction of clonotypes was about 5% for naive CD4, over 3% for naive CD8, 2% to 2.5% for memory CD4, and roughly 0.4% for memory CD8.

The donors were healthy, HIV-negative adults who had no recently reported acute infections or vaccinations. Only Caucasian adults living in Nashville, Tennessee, USA were represented among the donors. Magnetic negative selection was used to enrich CD4+ T cells, after which naive cells were positively selected on CD45RA and the negative fraction became the memory subset. Blood was collected by leukapheresis, and PBMCs were isolated by Ficoll-Histopaque density gradient centrifugation and then cryopreserved in liquid nitrogen vapor phase. Purity and quantity of every magnetically sorted T cell population were checked by analytical flow cytometry. Genomic DNA was isolated from every sorted fraction and measured by UV absorbance on a Nanodrop 2000c. The receptor's source is a man younger than 35 in good health. Some clones in this sample may be carry-over from other donors' samples. The sequenced sample consisted of naive CD4+ T cells from PBMCs. Reading the label with the study, this specimen's cell subset or site is: CD45RA+ positively selected.

The DNA sequence follows: TGTGCCAGCAGCTTAGCGCTCCGGACAGGGGTTACCTACGAGCAGTACTTC. It is translated as CASSLALRTGVTYEQYF. The sequence links TRBV7-9 to TRBJ2-7; 9 bases in the junction line up with TRBD1. For CDR1 and CDR2, the germline V gene (reference sequence) lists SEHNR and FQNEAQ. From cysteine to phenylalanine, the CDR3 is 17 amino acids long. The entry retains the CDR3 DNA only, 51 bases that are in frame from base 1. Germline trimming amounts to 0 bases on V and 2 bases on J, with 8 as the count of junction bases outside the gene matches. Outside the CDR3, residues come from the reference TRBV7-9 and TRBJ2-7 proteins, so the full variable domain is: DTGVSQNPRHKITKRGQNVTFRCDPISEHNRLYWYRQTLGQGPEFLTYFQNEAQLEKSRLLSDRFSAERPKGSFSTLEIQRTEQGDSAMYLCASSLALRTGVTYEQYFGPGTRLTVT.